A single sample gave rise to the 18 T cell receptor beta chains below, sequenced in a study of cytomegalovirus exposure and HLA in healthy donors. This PCR relied on a set of 60 Vbeta primers and 13 Jbeta primers. The method was immunoSEQ multiplex PCR; TCRdb's version includes in-frame clones alone and lacks a portion of them. The repertoire holds over 65,000 clones, with approximately 78% as singletons. The sequencing input was PBMCs. The source of these receptors is a woman in her twenties or thirties in good health and CMV-seronegative.

The rearrangement joins TRBV5-4 to TRBJ2-6; 7 nucleotides match TRBD2. The CDR3 contains 17 residues. V was clipped by 4 bases and J by 3 bases; unmatched bases: 10. The germline CDR1 and CDR2 sequences are SGHNT and YYREEE (reference sequence). CDR3 loop: CASSPSGVGGGANVLTF. The CDR3 nucleotides are TGTGCCAGCAGCCCGAGCGGGGTGGGCGGTGGGGCCAACGTCCTGACTTTC.

The chain is built from TRBV7-2 and TRBJ1-2; D is perhaps TRBD1 (6 bases). Between the trimmed V and J ends, which lost 5 bases and 9 bases, there was a span of 19 bases. Looked up from germline, CDR1 is SGHTA and CDR2 is FQGNSA. CDR3 length: 14 residues. The CDR3 sequence: CASSQNGGSFSYTF. The CDR3, as DNA: TGTGCCAGCAGCCAAAATGGGGGCTCTTTTAGCTACACCTTC.

V usage is TRBV21-1 and J usage is TRBJ1-4; whether TRBD1, the table's D call, matches the DNA was not checked. TRBV21-1 has pseudogene status. This CDR3 has 19 residues. The CDR3 DNA reads as TGTGCCAGCAGTAATCGTCCCCCCACGCCAGGGGGCTTGGAAGGAAAACTGTTTTTT. Protein product: CASSNRPPTPGGLEGKLFF.

The V call is TRBV13, the J call TRBJ1-6; D unresolved. CDR1 PRHDT and CDR2 FYEKMQ come from the germline V gene (reference sequence). Trimming cost V 5 bases and J 7 bases, with 12 bases left between them. The CDR3 length is 14 residues. CDR3: CASSLKRVNSPLHF. The CDR3 coding sequence is TGTGCCAGCAGCCTTAAGAGGGTGAATTCACCCCTCCACTTT. Variable domain in full (rest from reference TRBV13 and TRBJ1-6): AAGVIQSPRHLIKEKRETATLKCYPIPRHDTVYWYQQGPGQDPQFLISFYEKMQSDKGSIPDRFSAQQFSDYHSELNMSSLELGDSALYFCASSLKRVNSPLHFGNGTRLTVT.

V and J are TRBV5-6 and TRBJ2-6; D is unresolved. This CDR3 comprises 16 residues. Trimming left V 1 base short and J 0 bases short, with 8 bases between. From germline, CDR1 is SGHDT and CDR2 YYEEEE. The CDR3 loop reads CASSLKRSSGANVLTF. CDR3 sequence (DNA): TGTGCCAGCAGCTTGAAGCGAAGCTCTGGGGCCAACGTCCTGACTTTC. The full variable domain, with the rest looked up from reference TRBV5-6 and TRBJ2-6, is DAGVTQSPTHLIKTRGQQVTLRCSPKSGHDTVSWYQQALGQGPQFIFQYYEEEERQRGNFPDRFSGHQFPNYSSELNVNALLLGDSALYLCASSLKRSSGANVLTFGAGSRLTVL.

This chain uses TRBV6-1 with TRBJ1-2; 9 bases are shared with TRBD1. This CDR3 region has 14 residues. Germline V lookup: CDR1 MNHNS, CDR2 SASEGT. After removal of 8 bases from V and 8 bases from J, the junction contained 12 bases not matched to a gene. The CDR3 here is CASGRAGTGNGYTF. The DNA of the CDR3 is TGTGCCAGCGGACGCGCAGGGACAGGGAACGGCTACACCTTC.

This clone was seen only a few times. The rearrangement links TRBV14 to TRBJ2-3; 7 nucleotides agree with TRBD1. After removal of 3 bases from V and 1 base from J, the junction contained 7 bases not matched to a gene. In germline, CDR1 is SGHDN, CDR2 FVKESK. This CDR3 is 16 amino acids long. For the CDR3, the DNA is TGTGCCAGCAGCCAGGGTCAGGGGGTAGGCACAGATACGCAGTATTTT. It encodes CASSQGQGVGTDTQYF.

The rearrangement uses TRBV5-1 and TRBJ1-4, with D tentatively TRBD1 (5 bases). V was shortened by 0 bases and J by 2 bases, with 11 bases between the two germline ends. Per germline, CDR1 SGHRS and CDR2 YFSETQ. The CDR3 extends over 16 amino acids. This CDR3 reads CASSLGAGRTNEKLFF. Written as DNA, the CDR3 is TGCGCCAGCAGCTTGGGTGCAGGGAGGACTAATGAAAAACTGTTTTTT.

V and J are TRBV19 and TRBJ2-1; TRBD2 might be the D (5 bases). The germline gives CDR1 LNHDA, CDR2 SQIVND (reference sequence). This CDR3 has 12 residues. Trimming cost V 6 bases and J 3 bases, with 6 bases left between them. The CDR3 bases are TGTGCCAGTAGCGAGGGCTACAATGAGCAGTTCTTC. Translating gives CASSEGYNEQFF. The full variable domain, with the rest looked up from reference TRBV19 and TRBJ2-1, is DGGITQSPKYLFRKEGQNVTLSCEQNLNHDAMYWYRQDPGQGLRLIYYSQIVNDFQKGDIAEGYSVSREKKESFPLTVTSAQKNPTAFYLCASSEGYNEQFFGPGTRLTVL.

The chain employs TRBV5-1 and TRBJ2-4; 8 bases line up with TRBD1. The CDR3 covers 14 residues. CDR1 and CDR2 from the germline V gene are SGHRS and YFSETQ. V lost 5 bases, J lost 3 bases, and 4 bases stayed unmatched. CDR3 DNA: TGCGCCAGCAGGGACAGGGTTGGCAAAAACATTCAGTACTTC. This codes for CASRDRVGKNIQYF.

The V and J genes are TRBV27 and TRBJ2-4; a weak D match, TRBD1 (6 bases). Per germline, CDR1 MNHEY and CDR2 SMNVEV (reference sequence). Trimming removed 6 bases at V and 9 bases at J, with 18 bases between. CDR3 length: 14 amino acids. The CDR3 nucleotides read TGTGCCAGCAGACGACAGGATATGCTAGCCATTCAGTACTTC. This sequence encodes CASRRQDMLAIQYF.

The V and J genes are TRBV29-1 and TRBJ2-1, with 8 positions matching TRBD2. This CDR3 has 11 residues. J was trimmed by 15 bases and V by 7 bases; bases with no gene match: 11. Germline V gives CDR1 SQVTM, CDR2 ANQGSEA. The CDR3 is CSATTAGGWFF. In DNA form, the CDR3 reads TGCAGCGCGACAACGGCGGGGGGCTGGTTCTTC.

The chain links TRBV28 to TRBJ2-5; the match to TRBD2 covers 13 bases. The V gene's germline CDR1 is MDHEN and CDR2 SYDVKM. The CDR3 totals 16 residues. Losses at the gene ends were 4 bases for V and 4 bases for J; bases not matched to a gene: 6. CDR3 sequence: CASSSPGLAGVETQYF. As DNA, the CDR3 is TGTGCCAGCAGTTCCCCCGGACTAGCGGGAGTAGAGACCCAGTACTTC.

The rearrangement joins TRBV7-9 to TRBJ2-1; no reliable D call. The CDR3 consists of 16 residues. Germline-derived CDR1 and CDR2 are SEHNR and FQNEAQ (reference sequence). V was shortened by 5 bases and J by 0 bases, with 14 bases between the two germline ends. The CDR3: CASSPQQFLSYNEQFF. The CDR3 DNA reads as TGTGCCAGCAGCCCGCAACAGTTTCTCTCCTACAATGAGCAGTTCTTC.

The rearrangement links TRBV5-1 to TRBJ2-2; D gene ambiguous. CDR1 SGHRS and CDR2 YFSETQ come from the germline V gene. The V end was cut by 4 bases, the J end by 5 bases, with 15 bases between. The CDR3 is 15 residues long. Here the CDR3 DNA reads TGCGCCAGCAGCGGCCTAGACCCTTGGACCGGGGAGCTGTTTTTT. Its protein is CASSGLDPWTGELFF.

The chain employs TRBV6-5 and TRBJ2-5; a possible D gene is TRBD2 (5 bases). Trimming stripped 0 bases from V and 5 bases from J, with 13 bases between. The CDR3 spans 15 residues. CDR1 is MNHEY and CDR2 is SVGAGI in the germline V gene. CDR3 in DNA: TGTGCCAGCAGTTACTCGACCGGGATTCCTGAGACCCAGTACTTC. It yields the protein CASSYSTGIPETQYF.

The rearrangement joins TRBV7-8 to TRBJ1-4; D may be TRBD1 (6 bases). The CDR3 is 16 residues long. V lost 6 bases, J lost 0 bases, and 14 bases lay in between. Germline loops: CDR1 SGHVS, CDR2 FQNEAQ. The CDR3 nucleotides read TGTGCCAGCAGACAGGGTTCCATTGCAACTAATGAAAAACTGTTTTTT. Amino acid sequence: CASRQGSIATNEKLFF.

This clone was seen more than once but under ten times. J is TRBJ2-3 and V is TRBV9; D unclear. Germline lookup yields CDR1 SGDLS and CDR2 YYNGEE. The length of the CDR3 is 15 residues. Trimming removed 0 bases from V and 6 bases from J, with 14 bases in between. The CDR3 loop reads CASSVGLVASDTQYF. The CDR3 nucleotides are TGTGCCAGCAGCGTAGGTTTGGTAGCCTCCGATACGCAGTATTTT.